The 20 T cell receptor beta chains below come from one sample, sequenced in a study of blood T cells in healthy people across ages (dated by TCRdb to 2013 to 2016). The method was 5' RACE. TCRdb names Illumina HiSeq 2500 as the instrument used. A second PCR of about 7 to 12 cycles was run with a J-beta primer mix and a sample-barcoded 5' primer. TCRdb itself trimmed the public reads at Q25 with fastp, ran MiXCR and retained productive beta chains. Rows with one shared CDR3 protein collapse into an entry with the most common genes and DNA. The sample records approximately 800,000 distinct CDR3 sequences, around 50% of which are singletons. Roughly 26% of the sample comes from the top ten. Sample: blood. The receptors were sampled from a man aged 35 to 55 in good health.

The genes are TRBV10-3 and TRBJ2-5; possibly TRBD1 or TRBD2 for D (6 bases each). Germline V CDR1 and CDR2: ENHRY, SYGVKD. CDR3 size: 15 residues. The V gene lost 10 bases and the J gene lost 2 bases, with 20 bases spanning the gap. CDR3 sequence (DNA): TGTGCCACGCGACGGGGGCCTACAGGACAAGAGACCCAGTACTTC. Translation: CATRRGPTGQETQYF.

This chain uses TRBV7-9 with TRBJ1-1; D is possibly TRBD1 (6 bases). Trimming took off 3 bases at V and 7 bases at J, with 9 bases between the two ends. There are 12 residues in the CDR3. The germline gives CDR1 SEHNR, CDR2 FQNEAQ (reference sequence). CDR3 amino acids: CASSFNRVEAFF. DNA for the CDR3: TGTGCCAGCAGCTTCAACAGGGTTGAAGCTTTCTTT.

The gene calls are TRBV6-1 and TRBJ1-2; the D is unclear. Germline values: CDR1 MNHNS, CDR2 SASEGT. The CDR3 is 13 residues long. V was clipped by 3 bases and J by 7 bases, with 12 bases between them. CDR3 bases: TGTGCCAGCAGTGATGGATCTCCGGGTGGCTACACCTTC. Protein product: CASSDGSPGGYTF.

This chain links TRBV5-5 with TRBJ2-1; D may be TRBD1 or TRBD2 (5 bases each). V was cut by 4 bases and J by 4 bases, with 18 bases left in between. The CDR3 runs 16 residues. Germline CDR1 reads SGHKS; CDR2 reads YYEKEE (reference sequence). The CDR3 DNA follows: TGTGCCAGCAGCCGGGCCTGGGTGAGGGGTTACAATGAGCAGTTCTTC. It yields the protein CASSRAWVRGYNEQFF.

The V call is TRBV5-1, the J call TRBJ2-7, with 8 bases identical to TRBD1. The junction had 7 bases not matched to a gene; V was cut back by 3 bases and J by 2 bases. Germline V CDR1 and CDR2: SGHRS, YFSETQ. This CDR3 is 15 amino acids long. CDR3 protein: CASSSHPGGAYEQYF. As DNA, the CDR3 is TGCGCCAGCAGCTCTCACCCAGGGGGCGCCTACGAGCAGTACTTC.

The chain combines TRBV6-4 with TRBJ2-3; no definite D call. The CDR3 spans 11 residues. The ends were cut back, 2 bases at V and 9 bases at J, with 6 bases in the middle. Germline assignment: CDR1 MRHNA and CDR2 SNTAGT. This chain's CDR3 is CASSDPSTQYF. CDR3 nucleotide sequence: TGTGCCAGCAGTGACCCGTCAACGCAGTATTTT.

This rearrangement joins TRBV5-1 to TRBJ2-3; possible D gene TRBD1, 5 bases. Germline assignment: CDR1 SGHRS and CDR2 YFSETQ. The CDR3 extends over 15 amino acids. The V end lost 0 bases, the J end lost 5 bases, and 13 bases lay between the germline ends. The CDR3 reads CASSLGPGWGDTQYF. Written as DNA, the CDR3 is TGCGCCAGCAGCTTGGGGCCAGGGTGGGGAGATACGCAGTATTTT.

This chain uses TRBV5-1 with TRBJ1-2; D is possibly TRBD1 (6 bases). V was shortened by 4 bases and J by 4 bases, with 17 bases between the two germline ends. The CDR3 extends over 15 amino acids. Per the germline V gene, CDR1 is SGHRS and CDR2 is YFSETQ. The CDR3 DNA sequence: TGCGCCAGCAGCGTGGACAGACCCATCATCTATGGCTACACCTTC. The encoded protein is CASSVDRPIIYGYTF.

V and J are TRBV7-3 and TRBJ1-2, with D perhaps matching TRBD1 (6 bases). Germline V gene sequence: CDR1 SGHTA, CDR2 FQGTGA. With 4 bases removed from V and 0 bases from J, the gap between germline ends came to 12 bases. The CDR3 has 15 residues. The CDR3 spells CASSSGDIANYGYTF. DNA for the CDR3: TGTGCCAGCAGCTCCGGGGACATAGCTAACTATGGCTACACCTTC.

The genes are TRBV20-1 and TRBJ2-5; D possibly corresponds to TRBD2 (5 bases). Germline loops: CDR1 DFQATT, CDR2 SNEGSKA (reference sequence). There are 14 residues in the CDR3. As DNA, the CDR3 is TGCAGCTTCCTGCCACCCTCAGGAGGAGAGACCCAGTACTTC. The encoded protein is CSFLPPSGGETQYF.

The rearrangement uses TRBV4-3 and TRBJ2-3; D call uncertain. Germline CDR1 and CDR2: LGHNA and YSLEER. The CDR3 contains 16 residues. V was shortened by 0 bases and J by 1 base, with 11 bases between the two germline ends. CDR3 residues: CASSQERPGGTDTQYF. In DNA, the CDR3 is TGCGCCAGCAGCCAAGAAAGGCCAGGTGGCACAGATACGCAGTATTTT.

At least ten counts were recorded for this clonotype. V gene TRBV7-9 combines with J gene TRBJ2-5; D is ambiguous. The V end lost 1 base, the J end lost 6 bases, and 0 bases lay between the germline ends. The CDR3 runs 10 residues. CDR1 SEHNR and CDR2 FQNEAQ come from the germline V gene (reference sequence). The CDR3 loop is CASSLETQYF. CDR3 sequence (DNA): TGTGCCAGCAGCTTAGAGACCCAGTACTTC.

V and J are TRBV25-1 and TRBJ2-5, with 12 bases aligning to TRBD1. With V trimmed by 5 bases and J by 5 bases, 6 bases remained unmatched. Germline V CDR1 and CDR2: MGHDK, SYGVNS. The CDR3 contains 15 residues. The CDR3 region is CASSLGTGGAETQYF. CDR3 coding DNA: TGTGCCAGCAGTCTTGGGACAGGGGGCGCGGAGACCCAGTACTTC.

V usage is TRBV14 and J usage is TRBJ2-1; D is uncertain. There are 16 residues in the CDR3. The germline V gene has CDR1 SGHDN and CDR2 FVKESK. V was pared by 1 base and J by 4 bases, with 14 bases between. This chain's CDR3 is CASSQGLEPPYNEQFF. CDR3 in DNA: TGTGCCAGCAGCCAAGGACTCGAGCCCCCTTACAATGAGCAGTTCTTC.

The gene calls are TRBV14 and TRBJ2-1, with D perhaps TRBD1 or TRBD2 (5 bases each). Between the trimmed V and J ends, which lost 3 bases and 12 bases, there was a span of 9 bases. The CDR3 is 11 residues long. Germline V gene sequence: CDR1 SGHDN, CDR2 FVKESK. The CDR3 coding sequence is TGTGCCAGCAGCCAGGGACGGATGCAGTTCTTC. As protein: CASSQGRMQFF.

This clonotype was counted a few times. The chain is built from TRBV6-1 and TRBJ2-7; 7 nucleotides align to TRBD1. Looked up from germline, CDR1 is MNHNS and CDR2 is SASEGT. The CDR3 consists of 13 residues. The ends lost 7 bases at V and 4 bases at J; junction bases unmatched: 7. CDR3 sequence reads: CASNRGRDYEQYF. CDR3 in DNA: TGTGCCAGCAATAGGGGGCGCGATTACGAGCAGTACTTC.

The gene calls are TRBV20-1 and TRBJ2-1; D ambiguous. CDR1 and CDR2 (germline): DFQATT, SNEGSKA (reference sequence). The CDR3 has 14 residues. Trimming left V 3 bases short and J 8 bases short, with 17 bases between. CDR3 residues: CSASIRSRSDEQFF. The CDR3 DNA is TGCAGTGCTAGTATCCGGTCACGTTCGGATGAGCAGTTCTTC.

The rearrangement joins TRBV5-1 to TRBJ2-1; 7 bases fit TRBD1. The end of the DNA aligns better with TRBJ2-7, so the J call may be wrong. The CDR3 has 15 residues. CDR1 is SGHRS and CDR2 is YFSETQ in the germline V gene. This CDR3 reads CASCPDRVQYNEQYF. CDR3 coding DNA: TGCGCCAGCTGCCCAGACAGGGTCCAATACAATGAGCAGTACTTC.

Concerning this clonotype itself: One end of the junction varies from germline; a read error may be responsible. V gene TRBV29-1 combines with J gene TRBJ2-6; possible D gene TRBD1, 6 bases. This CDR3 is 14 amino acids long. Germline V lookup: CDR1 SQVTM, CDR2 ANQGSEA. The CDR3 nucleotides are TGCAGCGCCGAGGGGGTCCCAGGGGCCAACGTCCCGACTTTC. Encoded protein: CSAEGVPGANVPTF.

This clonotype showed up just a few times. The CDR3 loop reads CASSQDWVGTGANVLTF. CDR3 sequence (DNA): TGTGCCAGCAGCCAAGATTGGGTGGGGACTGGGGCCAACGTCCTGACTTTC. The chain couples TRBV14 to TRBJ2-6, with no clear D. The V and J ends lost 0 bases and 2 bases respectively, with 11 bases between them. This CDR3 is built from 17 residues. Germline V gene data show CDR1 as SGHDN and CDR2 as FVKESK.